Below, 28 T cell receptor beta chains from the same sample are listed, as sequenced in a study of beta chain features in type 1 diabetes. Every isolated RNA sample was fully reverse transcribed, so sequencing captured expressed TCRB transcripts. The protocol was immunoSEQ multiplex PCR, while the TCRdb copy is restricted to in-frame clones and leaves out a portion. Of around 500,000 clones in the sample, approximately 31% were seen once. Material: naive CD4+ T cells from blood. The origin of the receptors is a man aged 18 to 35 in good health.

The CDR3 DNA follows: TGTGCCAGCACCGCAGGTGGTGCTGTCTCTGAAGCTTTCTTT. Encoded protein: CASTAGGAVSEAFF. The gene calls are TRBV11-2 and TRBJ1-1, with D hard to call. This CDR3 comprises 14 residues. CDR1 and CDR2 (germline): SGHAT, FQNNGV. Trimming cost V 7 bases and J 6 bases, with 18 bases left between them.

The chain uses TRBV9 and TRBJ2-7; D perhaps matches TRBD1 (6 bases). Looked up from germline, CDR1 is SGDLS and CDR2 is YYNGEE. The CDR3 extends over 14 amino acids. V shed 3 bases and J shed 2 bases, with 12 bases lying between them. This CDR3 reads CASSAPDRTYEQYF. For the CDR3, the DNA is TGTGCCAGCAGCGCTCCGGACAGAACCTACGAGCAGTACTTC.

The rearrangement joins TRBV11-2 to TRBJ2-6; D is undetermined. This CDR3 is 13 amino acids long. V was trimmed by 6 bases and J by 4 bases, leaving 7 bases between them. Germline lookup yields CDR1 SGHAT and CDR2 FQNNGV. Here the CDR3 reads CASRALGANVLTF. The CDR3 coding sequence is TGTGCCAGCAGAGCGTTGGGGGCCAACGTCCTGACTTTC.

This clone was observed a few times. This chain uses TRBV13 with TRBJ2-1; 13 bases line up with TRBD2. Trimming at V came to 5 bases and at J to 8 bases, leaving 6 bases not matched to a gene. The CDR3 covers 15 residues. Germline V gene data show CDR1 as PRHDT and CDR2 as FYEKMQ (reference sequence). CDR3 bases: TGTGCCAGCAGCCCCGGGACTAGCGGGACCGATGAGCAGTTCTTC. This encodes CASSPGTSGTDEQFF.

This clone has a handful of counts. The V gene is TRBV29-1, the J gene TRBJ1-2; 7 bases map to TRBD1. This CDR3 region has 13 residues. Trimming cost V 0 bases and J 2 bases; bases outside gene matches: 0. The germline V gene encodes CDR1 SQVTM and CDR2 ANQGSEA. The CDR3 is CSVEETGNYGYTF. The CDR3 DNA reads TGCAGCGTTGAAGAGACAGGGAACTATGGCTACACCTTC. Full variable domain (rest looked up from reference TRBV29-1 and TRBJ1-2): SAVISQKPSRDICQRGTSLTIQCQVDSQVTMMFWYRQQPGQSLTLIATANQGSEATYESGFVIDKFPISRPNLTFSTLTVSNMSPEDSSIYLCSVEETGNYGYTFGSGTRLTVV.

This clone has a handful of counts. The gene calls are TRBV5-4 and TRBJ2-5, with D maybe TRBD2 (5 bases). CDR1 SGHNT and CDR2 YYREEE come from the germline V gene (reference sequence). This CDR3 is built from 14 residues. Trimming cost V 3 bases and J 5 bases, with 14 bases left between them. Written as DNA, the CDR3 is TGTGCCAGCAGCTCCTTTGTAGCGAGGGAGACCCAGTACTTC. Its translation: CASSSFVARETQYF.

The rearrangement uses TRBV30 and TRBJ1-2; 9 bases are shared with TRBD1. CDR3 length equals 13 residues. CDR1 and CDR2 from the germline V gene are GTSNPN and SVGIG (reference sequence). V gave up 5 bases and J gave up 6 bases; unmatched junction bases: 7. CDR3 DNA: TGTGCCTGGGTCCGGGACAGGGAAAATGGCTACACCTTC. This encodes CAWVRDRENGYTF.

With regard to this clone: The sample contains more than one DNA sequence encoding this CDR3. As DNA, the CDR3 is TGCAGCGTTGAATTCTTCGGGGGCGGGGAGCTGTTTTTT. It codes for CSVEFFGGGELFF. The chain couples TRBV29-1 to TRBJ2-2; a weak D match, TRBD2 (6 bases). The CDR3 is 13 amino acids. From germline, CDR1 is SQVTM and CDR2 ANQGSEA. The V and J ends lost 2 bases and 7 bases respectively, with 11 bases between them.

J is TRBJ2-4 and V is TRBV30; weak D call: TRBD2 (5 bases). CDR3 length: 14 amino acids. Germline-derived CDR1 and CDR2 are GTSNPN and SVGIG (reference sequence). Trimming shortened V by 4 bases and J by 1 base, and 11 bases separated the two germline ends. CDR3 nucleotide sequence: TGTGCCTGGACGAGGGTTGTGGCCAAAAACATTCAGTACTTC. Translating it yields CAWTRVVAKNIQYF.

V usage is TRBV7-9 and J usage is TRBJ2-7; 15 nucleotides line up with TRBD2. Germline trimming cut 1 base from V and 2 bases from J; bases unmatched to any gene: 6. The CDR3 runs 18 residues. Germline CDR1 SEHNR, CDR2 FQNEAQ (reference sequence). The CDR3 is CASSLGGTSGRMTYEQYF. The CDR3 region has the DNA TGTGCCAGCAGCTTAGGAGGGACTAGCGGGAGGATGACCTACGAGCAGTACTTC.

Only one count was recorded for this clone. This chain uses TRBV6-1 with TRBJ2-3; D is uncertain. Looked up from germline, CDR1 is MNHNS and CDR2 is SASEGT. This CDR3 is 15 amino acids long. V lost 2 bases and J lost 0, with 9 bases in between. The CDR3 sequence is CASSERAMSTDTQYF. CDR3 in DNA: TGTGCCAGCAGTGAAAGGGCCATGAGCACAGATACGCAGTATTTT.

The chain employs TRBV5-1 and TRBJ2-2; D ambiguous. The CDR3 is 15 amino acids. The V and J ends lost 0 bases and 2 bases respectively, with 8 bases between them. Germline CDR1 SGHRS, CDR2 YFSETQ. In DNA form, the CDR3 reads TGCGCCAGCAGCTTGGCTACAGTTAACACCGGGGAGCTGTTTTTT. Its translation: CASSLATVNTGELFF.

The rearrangement links TRBV18 to TRBJ2-7, with TRBD2 matching over 7 bases. V lost 4 bases to trimming and J lost 4 bases; unmatched junction nucleotides: 10. Per germline, CDR1 KGHSH and CDR2 LQKENI. This CDR3 is 15 amino acids long. The CDR3, as DNA: TGTGCCAGCTCACTTCCTGGGCTAGCGGCATACGAGCAGTACTTC. This codes for CASSLPGLAAYEQYF. The variable domain in full, completed from reference TRBV18 and TRBJ2-7, reads NAGVMQNPRHLVRRRGQEARLRCSPMKGHSHVYWYRQLPEEGLKFMVYLQKENIIDESGMPKERFSAEFPKEGPSILRIQQVVRGDSAAYFCASSLPGLAAYEQYFGPGTRLTVT.

Only a few counts were recorded for this clone. The V call is TRBV9, the J call TRBJ2-5; 7 bases line up with TRBD1. The V gene end was trimmed by 6 bases and the J gene end by 1 base; junction bases not matched to a gene: 6. This CDR3 region has 14 residues. Germline assignment: CDR1 SGDLS and CDR2 YYNGEE. CDR3 sequence: CASTLAGGQETQYF. CDR3 nucleotide sequence: TGTGCCAGCACCCTGGCAGGGGGCCAAGAGACCCAGTACTTC.

The rearrangement uses TRBV6-5 and TRBJ2-3; D gene unclear. Trimming shortened V by 6 bases and J by 4 bases, and 5 bases separated the two germline ends. CDR1 and CDR2 from the germline V gene are MNHEY and SVGAGI. This CDR3 contains 11 residues. CDR3 region: CASSLSDTQYF. CDR3 coding DNA: TGTGCCAGCAGCTTGTCAGATACGCAGTATTTT.

CDR3 sequence: CASSSAGTSGSTDTQYF. The DNA of the CDR3 is TGCGCCAGCAGCTCGGCCGGGACTAGCGGGAGCACAGATACGCAGTATTTT. This rearrangement joins TRBV5-1 to TRBJ2-3; 12 positions match TRBD2. Trimming cost V 3 bases and J 0 bases; bases outside gene matches: 5. This CDR3 has 17 residues. Germline V gene lookup returns CDR1 SGHRS and CDR2 YFSETQ.

The chain joins TRBV11-1 to TRBJ1-1, with a possible D match to TRBD1 (5 bases). CDR1 is SGHAT, CDR2 FQDESV, per germline (reference sequence). V shed 2 bases and J shed 7 bases, with 11 bases lying between them. The CDR3 has 13 amino acids. DNA of the CDR3: TGTGCCAGCAGCTTAACGGCTGGGGGTGAAGCTTTCTTT. This encodes CASSLTAGGEAFF.

This chain links TRBV29-1 with TRBJ2-1; D possibly uses TRBD1 or TRBD2 (5 bases each). The CDR3 is 13 amino acids. With 6 bases removed from V and 4 bases from J, the gap between germline ends came to 13 bases. Germline-derived CDR1 and CDR2 are SQVTM and ANQGSEA. CDR3 in amino acids: CSVAWDQYNEQFF. The DNA of the CDR3 is TGCAGCGTAGCTTGGGACCAGTACAATGAGCAGTTCTTC.

About this clone: In the same sample, other DNA sequences code for this CDR3. V usage is TRBV7-2 and J usage is TRBJ2-6; TRBD1 or TRBD2 may be the D gene (6 bases each). Per germline, CDR1 SGHTA and CDR2 FQGNSA. This CDR3 has 15 residues. Trimming left V 5 bases short and J 2 bases short, with 10 bases between. The CDR3 nucleotides are TGTGCCAGCAGCCTGGGGGGCGCTGGGGCCAACGTCCTGACTTTC. Translation: CASSLGGAGANVLTF.

This clone was observed a few times. The V gene is TRBV21-1, the J gene TRBJ2-5; the table gives TRBD2 as D, unverified against the DNA. TRBV21-1 is flagged as a pseudogene. The CDR3 covers 13 residues. CDR3 sequence (DNA): TGTGCCAGCAGCAAAGTTGAGCGAGAGACCCAGTACTTC. As protein: CASSKVERETQYF.

This clone turned up a few times. The chain links TRBV7-3 to TRBJ2-3; 12 bases fit TRBD2. CDR1 is SGHTA, CDR2 FQGTGA, per germline. J was trimmed by 6 bases and V by 3 bases; bases with no gene match: 7. This CDR3 has 16 residues. The CDR3 region has the DNA TGTGCCAGCAGCTTGGAGCTAGCGGGAGGGCAGGATACGCAGTATTTT. This sequence encodes CASSLELAGGQDTQYF.

The chain joins TRBV9 to TRBJ2-1; 8 bases line up with TRBD1. The CDR3 is 15 amino acids. Germline loops: CDR1 SGDLS, CDR2 YYNGEE. The V and J ends lost 2 bases and 3 bases, in that order; junction bases with no gene match: 4. The CDR3: CASSVIGQGYNEQFF. Written as DNA, the CDR3 is TGTGCCAGCAGCGTTATTGGACAGGGCTACAATGAGCAGTTCTTC.

The chain combines TRBV29-1 with TRBJ1-3; 10 positions agree with TRBD1. V shed 7 bases and J 0 bases; nucleotides not matched to a gene: 9. The V gene's germline CDR1 is SQVTM and CDR2 ANQGSEA. The CDR3 length is 16 residues. The DNA of the CDR3 is TGCAGCGCTCGGGACAGGGGCGCCTCCTCTGGAAACACCATATATTTT. Translating it yields CSARDRGASSGNTIYF.

This clone was counted only a few times. The chain combines TRBV5-4 with TRBJ2-3; 11 positions match TRBD2. The CDR3 is 16 amino acids. Germline assignment: CDR1 SGHNT and CDR2 YYREEE (reference sequence). With V trimmed by 1 base and J by 6 bases, 7 bases remained unmatched. CDR3 bases: TGTGCCAGCAGCTTGCTTACTAGCGGGAGATCCGATACGCAGTATTTT. Translated, it gives CASSLLTSGRSDTQYF.

V and J are TRBV5-1 and TRBJ2-7; no firm D call. The V end was cut by 0 bases, the J end by 5 bases, with 12 bases between. The CDR3 consists of 14 residues. CDR1 and CDR2 (germline): SGHRS, YFSETQ. The CDR3 nucleotides are TGCGCCAGCAGCTTGGTGGCAGGACCTAACGAGCAGTACTTC. Its protein product is CASSLVAGPNEQYF.

CDR3 residues: CAWSAGTSDQPQHF. Here the CDR3 DNA reads TGTGCCTGGAGCGCCGGGACATCAGATCAGCCCCAGCATTTT. The rearrangement links TRBV30 to TRBJ1-5; D is possibly TRBD1 (6 bases). CDR3 size: 14 residues. Germline assignment: CDR1 GTSNPN and CDR2 SVGIG (reference sequence). The V end was cut by 3 bases, the J end by 5 bases, with 14 bases between.

This chain uses TRBV30 with TRBJ2-3; D may be TRBD1 or TRBD2 (5 bases each). V lost 8 bases to trimming and J lost 6 bases, with 21 bases between them. Germline CDR1 and CDR2: GTSNPN and SVGIG (reference sequence). The length of the CDR3 is 14 residues. CDR3 nucleotide sequence: TGTGCCCAAAACCAGGGTGGGAGAGACGATACGCAGTATTTT. This encodes CAQNQGGRDDTQYF. Drawing the rest from reference TRBV30 and TRBJ2-3, the complete variable domain is SQTIHQWPATLVQPVGSPLSLECTVEGTSNPNLYWYRQAAGRGLQLLFYSVGIGQISSEVPQNLSASRPQDRQFILSSKKLLLSDSGFYLCAQNQGGRDDTQYFGPGTRLTVL.

This clone was seen a handful of times. The V and J genes are TRBV20-1 and TRBJ1-1; D ambiguous. The CDR3 extends over 11 amino acids. V gave up 8 bases and J gave up 4 bases, with 11 bases separating them. Germline CDR1 DFQATT, CDR2 SNEGSKA (reference sequence). The CDR3 DNA sequence: TGCAGTTCCTATTCAAGCACTGAAGCTTTCTTT. Translated, it gives CSSYSSTEAFF.